This TCR beta chain was recovered during a study of beta chain features in type 1 diabetes. Only one heparinised blood draw was taken per donor, and its volume averaged around 100 mL. Sorting of CD4+ naive, central memory, regulatory and stem cell-like memory cells was performed via CD45RO/CCR7/CD25/CD127/CD95/CD27. Investigators reverse transcribed all isolated RNA, so they sequenced expressed TCRB transcripts. Method: immunoSEQ multiplex PCR; TCRdb's copy keeps in-frame clones and lacks some. Of a few hundred thousand clones listed, 9.5% to 13% are singletons. This CDR3 spans 16 amino acids. Trimming stripped 1 base from V and 0 bases from J, with 13 bases between. Germline values: CDR1 SQVTM, CDR2 ANQGSEA. Comments on this clone: Its cognate antigen is unknown.

Study-level results: Compared with healthy donors, patients appeared to share more similar naive, central memory and regulatory TCRB repertoires.

J is TRBJ2-1 and V is TRBV29-1; a possible D gene is TRBD1 (6 bases). The sample was central memory CD4+ T cells from blood. The sequence was collected from a man in his late teens or twenties in good health. This CDR3 is CSVEVWTASSYNEQFF. CDR3 sequence (DNA): TGCAGCGTTGAAGTCTGGACAGCTAGCTCCTACAATGAGCAGTTCTTC.